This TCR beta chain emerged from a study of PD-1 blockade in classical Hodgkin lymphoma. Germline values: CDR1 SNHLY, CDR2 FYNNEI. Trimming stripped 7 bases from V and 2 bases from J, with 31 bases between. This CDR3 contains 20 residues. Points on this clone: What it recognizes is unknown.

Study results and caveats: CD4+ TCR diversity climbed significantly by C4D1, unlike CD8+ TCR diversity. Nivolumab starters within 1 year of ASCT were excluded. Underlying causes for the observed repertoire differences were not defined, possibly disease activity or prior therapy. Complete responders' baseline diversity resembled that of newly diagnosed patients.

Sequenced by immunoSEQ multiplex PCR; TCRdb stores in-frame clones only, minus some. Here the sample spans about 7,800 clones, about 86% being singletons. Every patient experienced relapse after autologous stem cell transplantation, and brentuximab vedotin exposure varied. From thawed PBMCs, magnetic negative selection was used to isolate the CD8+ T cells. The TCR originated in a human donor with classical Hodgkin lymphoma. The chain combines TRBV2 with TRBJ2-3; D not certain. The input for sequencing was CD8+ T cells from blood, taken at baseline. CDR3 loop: CASTHPRPDAVPMSTDTQYF. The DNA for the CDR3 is TGTGCCAGCACCCATCCTCGCCCCGACGCCGTACCAATGTCCACAGATACGCAGTATTTT.